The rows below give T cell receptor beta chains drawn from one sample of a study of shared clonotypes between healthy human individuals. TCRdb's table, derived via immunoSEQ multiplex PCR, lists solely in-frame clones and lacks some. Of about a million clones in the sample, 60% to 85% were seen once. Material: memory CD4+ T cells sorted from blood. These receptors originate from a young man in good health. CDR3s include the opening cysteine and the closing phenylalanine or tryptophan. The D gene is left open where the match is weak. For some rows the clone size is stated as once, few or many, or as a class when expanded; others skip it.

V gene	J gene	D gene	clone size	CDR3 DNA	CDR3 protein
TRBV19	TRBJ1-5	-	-	TGTGCCAGTAGCATGTACCTCCCCCGGTCTATGACAGATAATCAGCCCCAGCATTTT	CASSMYLPRSMTDNQPQHF
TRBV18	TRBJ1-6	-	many	TGTGCCAGCTCAGGGGGGGGTAATTCACCCCTCCACTTT	CASSGGGNSPLHF
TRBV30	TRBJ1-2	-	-	TGTGCCTGGAGTGTAATGTTTGAGGCTTTCGGTTCCGGCTACACCTTC	CAWSVMFEAFGSGYTF
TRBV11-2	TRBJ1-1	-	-	TGTGCCAGCAGCGACCAGGGAGGTCTCACTGAAGCTTTCTTT	CASSDQGGLTEAFF
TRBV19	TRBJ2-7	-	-	TGTGCCAGTAGTAGCCAAGCGGGCAGCTCCTACGAGCAGTACTTC	CASSSQAGSSYEQYF
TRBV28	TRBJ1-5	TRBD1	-	TGTGCCAGCAGCCATAGCGACAGGGGCTTTGGTCAGCCCCAGCATTTT	CASSHSDRGFGQPQHF
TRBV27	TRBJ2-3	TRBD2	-	TGTGCCAGCAGAGGACTAGCGGGCGATACGCAGTATTTT	CASRGLAGDTQYF
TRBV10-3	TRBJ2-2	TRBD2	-	TGTGCCGGAGCGGGGGTGCCCGGGGAGCTGTTTTTT	CAGAGVPGELFF
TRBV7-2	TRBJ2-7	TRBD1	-	TGTGCCAGCAGCAAACTGGGACAGGGGGCTTACGAGCAGTACTTC	CASSKLGQGAYEQYF
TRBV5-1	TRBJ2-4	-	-	TGCGCCAGCAGCCTTGGGCGGGACACGGGCATTCAGTACTTC	CASSLGRDTGIQYF
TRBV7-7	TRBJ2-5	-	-	TGTGCTAGCAGCCCCCGGACCTTCCCCCAAGAGACCCAGTACTTC	CASSPRTFPQETQYF
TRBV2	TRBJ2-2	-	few	TGTGCCAGCAGTACTGCGGGGACCGGGGAGCTGTTTTTT	CASSTAGTGELFF
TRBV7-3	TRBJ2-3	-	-	TGTGCCAGCTGGGTCCATAGACACTCAGGACAGGATACGCAGTATTTT	CASWVHRHSGQDTQYF
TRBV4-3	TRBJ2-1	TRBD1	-	TGCGCCAGCAGCGCAAATGTCCGGGACAGGGGTCATCATGAGCAGTTCTTC	CASSANVRDRGHHEQFF
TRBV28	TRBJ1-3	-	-	TGTGCCAGCAGAGGAAAGGGTCTAGGTGGAAACACCATATATTTT	CASRGKGLGGNTIYF
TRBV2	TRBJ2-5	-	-	TGTGCCAGCGGGGGGGCGCCCGGGACCCAGTACTTC	CASGGAPGTQYF
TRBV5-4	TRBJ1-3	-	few	TGTGCCAGCAGCTTGGACCTCTCTGGAAACACCATATATTTT	CASSLDLSGNTIYF
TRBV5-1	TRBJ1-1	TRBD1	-	TGCGCCAGCAGCTTGGCTGCAGGGGGCACTGAAGCTTTCTTT	CASSLAAGGTEAFF
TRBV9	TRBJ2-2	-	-	TGTGCCAGCAGCGTAGTCGAAACTCCCGGCGGGGAGCTGTTTTTT	CASSVVETPGGELFF
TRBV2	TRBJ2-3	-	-	TGTGCCAGCAGTGAGAGGACTACGTATTTT	CASSERTTYF
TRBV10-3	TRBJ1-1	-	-	TGTGCCATACAGGGTTTAAGCGCTGAAGCTTTCTTT	CAIQGLSAEAFF
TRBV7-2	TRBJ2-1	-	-	TGTGCCAGCAGCTTATATGCTAGCTTGGGCAATGAGCAGTTCTTC	CASSLYASLGNEQFF
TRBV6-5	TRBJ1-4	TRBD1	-	TGTGCCAGCAGTTACTCCGACAGGGCCACGACTAAACTGTTTTTT	CASSYSDRATTKLFF
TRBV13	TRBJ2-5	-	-	TGTGCCAGCAGCACCCGGACCCCGGCGGTAGAGACCCAGTACTTC	CASSTRTPAVETQYF
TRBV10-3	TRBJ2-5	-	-	TGTGCCATCAGTGAGGGAGGAGAGACCCAGTACTTC	CAISEGGETQYF
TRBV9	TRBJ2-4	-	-	TGTGCCAGTGGCCCGGGACACGCACTTGACCTAGCCAAAAACATTCAGTACTTC	CASGPGHALDLAKNIQYF
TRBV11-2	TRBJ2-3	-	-	TGTGCCAGCAGCTTACGGGGCTTCCCACCCGATACGCAGTATTTT	CASSLRGFPPDTQYF
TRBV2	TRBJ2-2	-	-	TGTGCCAGCAGGGCCGTAGGAGGGAAGAACACCGGGGAGCTGTTTTTT	CASRAVGGKNTGELFF
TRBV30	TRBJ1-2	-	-	TGTGCCTGGAGTGTGCAGAGCGCGAGTGGCTACACCTTC	CAWSVQSASGYTF
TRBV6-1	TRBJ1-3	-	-	TGTGCCAGTGCCACAGGGTTCTCTGGAAACACCATATATTTT	CASATGFSGNTIYF
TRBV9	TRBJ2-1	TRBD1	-	TGTGCCAGCAGTGGTATAGCAGGGGGCGTACAGCAGTTCTTC	CASSGIAGGVQQFF
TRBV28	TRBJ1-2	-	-	TGTGCCAGCAGTTTAGCGGGAGGAGGACGGGCTAACTATGGCTACACCTTC	CASSLAGGGRANYGYTF
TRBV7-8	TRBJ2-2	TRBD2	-	TGTGCCAGCAGCTTAACCTGGGAGGGTTTCGGGGAGCTGTTTTTT	CASSLTWEGFGELFF
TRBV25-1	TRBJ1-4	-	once	TGTGCCAGCAGTGAACTAGGGGTTAATGAAAAACTGTTTTTT	CASSELGVNEKLFF
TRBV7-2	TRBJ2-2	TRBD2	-	TGTGCCAGCAGCTTAGGGCCTAGCGGGAGGATCGGGGAGCTGTTTTTT	CASSLGPSGRIGELFF
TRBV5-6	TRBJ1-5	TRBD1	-	TGTGCCAGCAGCTTAAGACAGGGGCGGGACCAGCCCCAGCATTTT	CASSLRQGRDQPQHF
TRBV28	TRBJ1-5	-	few	TGTGCCAGCACCCAACAGGTTCAGCCCCAGCATTTT	CASTQQVQPQHF
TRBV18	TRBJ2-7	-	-	TGTGCCAGCTCACCAATTCCCGGACCCTACGAGCAGTACTTC	CASSPIPGPYEQYF
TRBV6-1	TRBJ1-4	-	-	TGTGCCAGCAGAAGGCCGGGGGTAACTAATGAAAAACTGTTTTTT	CASRRPGVTNEKLFF
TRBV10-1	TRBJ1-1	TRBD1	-	TGCGCCAGCAGTGCCGGGACAGGGGTGAACACTGAAGCTTTCTTT	CASSAGTGVNTEAFF
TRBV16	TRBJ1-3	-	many	TGTGCCAGCAGCCAATCGAGGGGTGGAAACACCATATATTTT	CASSQSRGGNTIYF
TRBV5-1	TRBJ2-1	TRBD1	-	TGCGCCAGCAGCCCATTCCAGGACAGGGGGCAATGGGAGCAGTTCTTC	CASSPFQDRGQWEQFF
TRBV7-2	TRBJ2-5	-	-	TGTGCCAGCAGCGGGACAACTCAAGAGACCCAGTACTTC	CASSGTTQETQYF
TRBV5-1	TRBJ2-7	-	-	TGCGCCAGCAGCATTGGAGGTGGAGGGTACGAGCAGTACTTC	CASSIGGGGYEQYF
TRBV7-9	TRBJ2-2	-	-	TGTGCCAGCGGAACAGGGAATAATGCCGGGGAGCTGTTTTTT	CASGTGNNAGELFF
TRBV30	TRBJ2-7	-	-	TGTGCCTGGAGTGTACGAGTGGGTGGCGAGCAGTACTTC	CAWSVRVGGEQYF
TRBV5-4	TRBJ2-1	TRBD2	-	TGTGCCAGCAGCACTAGCGGGGGGCACTACAATGAGCAGTTCTTC	CASSTSGGHYNEQFF
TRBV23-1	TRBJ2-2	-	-	TGCGCCAGCAGCCGGACCGGAGACAGGCCGAACACCGGGGAGCTGTTTTTT	CASSRTGDRPNTGELFF